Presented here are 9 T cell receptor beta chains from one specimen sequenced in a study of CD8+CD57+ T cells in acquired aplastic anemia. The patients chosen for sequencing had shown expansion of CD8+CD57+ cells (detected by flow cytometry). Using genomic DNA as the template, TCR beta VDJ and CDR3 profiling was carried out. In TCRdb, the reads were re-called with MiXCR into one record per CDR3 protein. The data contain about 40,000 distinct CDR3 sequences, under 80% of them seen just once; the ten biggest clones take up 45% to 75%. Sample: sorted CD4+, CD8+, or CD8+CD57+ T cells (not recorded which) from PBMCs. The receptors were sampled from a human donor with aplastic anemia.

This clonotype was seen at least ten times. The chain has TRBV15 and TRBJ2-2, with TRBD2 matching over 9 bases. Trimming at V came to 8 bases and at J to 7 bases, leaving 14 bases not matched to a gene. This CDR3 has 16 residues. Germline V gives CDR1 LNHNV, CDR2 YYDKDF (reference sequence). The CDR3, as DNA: TGTGCCACCTCACCCGAGGCTAGCGGGGTGGGCGGGGAGCTGTTTTTT. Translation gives CATSPEASGVGGELFF.

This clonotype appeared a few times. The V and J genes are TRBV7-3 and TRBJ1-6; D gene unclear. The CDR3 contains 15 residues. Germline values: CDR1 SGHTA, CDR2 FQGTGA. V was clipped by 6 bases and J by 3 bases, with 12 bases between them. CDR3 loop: CASRHRQDYNSPLHF. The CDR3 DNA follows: TGTGCCAGCAGACATAGACAAGACTATAATTCACCCCTCCACTTT.

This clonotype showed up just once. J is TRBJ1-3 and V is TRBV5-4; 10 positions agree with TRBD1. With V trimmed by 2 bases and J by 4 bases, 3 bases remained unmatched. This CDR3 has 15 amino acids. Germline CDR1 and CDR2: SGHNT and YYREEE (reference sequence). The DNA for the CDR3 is TGTGCCAGCAGCTTCAGGGACAGGGGAGGAAACACCATATATTTT. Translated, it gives CASSFRDRGGNTIYF.

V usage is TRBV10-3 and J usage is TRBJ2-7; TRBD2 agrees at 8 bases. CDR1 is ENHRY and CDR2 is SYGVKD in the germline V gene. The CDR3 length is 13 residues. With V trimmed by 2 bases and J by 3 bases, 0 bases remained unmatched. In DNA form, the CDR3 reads TGTGCCATCAGTGAGCTAGCGGGCTACGAGCAGTACTTC. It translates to CAISELAGYEQYF.

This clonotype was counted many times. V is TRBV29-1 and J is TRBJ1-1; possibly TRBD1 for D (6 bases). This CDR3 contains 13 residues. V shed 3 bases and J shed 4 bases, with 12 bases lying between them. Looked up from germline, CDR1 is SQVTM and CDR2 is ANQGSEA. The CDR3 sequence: CSVDPRGPTEAFF. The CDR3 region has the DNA TGCAGCGTTGATCCCAGGGGCCCCACTGAAGCTTTCTTT.

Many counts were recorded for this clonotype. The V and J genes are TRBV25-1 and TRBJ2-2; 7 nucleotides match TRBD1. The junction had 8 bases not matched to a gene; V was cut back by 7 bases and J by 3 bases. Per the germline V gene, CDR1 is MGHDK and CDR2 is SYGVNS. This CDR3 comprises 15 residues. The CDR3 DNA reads TGTGCCAGCACCCGACAGGGTTGGGACACCGGGGAGCTGTTTTTT. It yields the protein CASTRQGWDTGELFF. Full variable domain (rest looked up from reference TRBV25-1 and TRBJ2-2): EADIYQTPRYLVIGTGKKITLECSQTMGHDKMYWYQQDPGMELHLIHYSYGVNSTEKGDLSSESTVSRIRTEHFPLTLESARPSHTSQYLCASTRQGWDTGELFFGEGSRLTVL.

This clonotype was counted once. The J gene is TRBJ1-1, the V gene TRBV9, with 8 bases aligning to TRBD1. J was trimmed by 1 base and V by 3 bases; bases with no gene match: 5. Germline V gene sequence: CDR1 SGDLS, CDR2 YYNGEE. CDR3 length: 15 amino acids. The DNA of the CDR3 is TGTGCCAGCAGCGCAACCGGGACAGGGAACACTGAAGCTTTCTTT. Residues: CASSATGTGNTEAFF.

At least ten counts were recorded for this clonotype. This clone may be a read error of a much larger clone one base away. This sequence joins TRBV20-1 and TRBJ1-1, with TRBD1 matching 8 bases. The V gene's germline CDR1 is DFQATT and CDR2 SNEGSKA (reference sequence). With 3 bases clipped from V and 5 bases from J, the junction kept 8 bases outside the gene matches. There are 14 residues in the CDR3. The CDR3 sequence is CSARETGEKTEAFF. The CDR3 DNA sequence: TGCAGTGCTAGGGAGACAGGGGAGAAAACTGAAGCTTTCTTT.

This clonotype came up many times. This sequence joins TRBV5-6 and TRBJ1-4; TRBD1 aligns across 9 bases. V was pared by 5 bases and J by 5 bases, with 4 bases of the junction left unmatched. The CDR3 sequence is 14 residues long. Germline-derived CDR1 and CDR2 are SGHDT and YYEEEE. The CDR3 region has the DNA TGTGCCAGCAGTTTCGGGACAGGGAATGAAAAACTGTTTTTT. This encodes CASSFGTGNEKLFF.